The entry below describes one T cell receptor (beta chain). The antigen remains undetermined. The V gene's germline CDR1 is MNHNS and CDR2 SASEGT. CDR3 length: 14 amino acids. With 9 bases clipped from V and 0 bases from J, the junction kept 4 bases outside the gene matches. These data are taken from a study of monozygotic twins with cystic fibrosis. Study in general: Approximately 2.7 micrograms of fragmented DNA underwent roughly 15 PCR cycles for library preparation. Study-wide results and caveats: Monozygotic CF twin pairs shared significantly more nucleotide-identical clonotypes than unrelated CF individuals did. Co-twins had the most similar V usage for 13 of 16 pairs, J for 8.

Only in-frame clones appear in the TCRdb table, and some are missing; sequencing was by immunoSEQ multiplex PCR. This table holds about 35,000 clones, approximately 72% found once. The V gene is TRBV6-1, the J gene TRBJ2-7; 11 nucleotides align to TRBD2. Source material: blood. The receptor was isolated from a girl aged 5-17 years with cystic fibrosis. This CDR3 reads CASRTSGSSYEQYV. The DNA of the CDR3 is TGTGCCAGTCGTACTAGCGGGAGCTCCTACGAGCAGTACGTC.